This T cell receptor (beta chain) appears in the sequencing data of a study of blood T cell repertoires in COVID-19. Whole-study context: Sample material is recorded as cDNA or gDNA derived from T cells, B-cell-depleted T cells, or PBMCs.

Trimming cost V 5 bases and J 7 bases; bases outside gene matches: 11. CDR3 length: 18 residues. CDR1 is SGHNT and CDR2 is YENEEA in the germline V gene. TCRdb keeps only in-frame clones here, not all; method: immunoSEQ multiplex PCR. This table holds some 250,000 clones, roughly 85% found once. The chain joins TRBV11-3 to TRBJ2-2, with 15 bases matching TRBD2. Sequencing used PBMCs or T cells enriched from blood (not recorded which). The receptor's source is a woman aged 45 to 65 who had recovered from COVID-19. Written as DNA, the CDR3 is TGTGCCAGCAGCCCCCGAGGACTAGCGGGAGGGCTTGGCGGGGAGCTGTTTTTT. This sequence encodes CASSPRGLAGGLGGELFF.